The 2 T cell receptor beta chains presented below share a single source sample, sequenced in a study of T cells after posttransplantation cyclophosphamide. TCRdb's copy holds only in-frame clones and misses some; the assay was immunoSEQ multiplex PCR. The table includes roughly 19,000 clones, 87% detected once. Cyclophosphamide on days +3 and +4 followed busulfan-fludarabine conditioning and a marrow graft. The material was PBMCs, obtained after allogeneic stem cell transplant with posttransplant cyclophosphamide. The receptors were gathered from a female patient between 40 and 50 years old who received an allogeneic stem cell transplant from a related donor, was CMV-positive, and had no GVHD. Certain T cells may be donor cells from the graft.

The chain combines TRBV5-1 with TRBJ1-5; 9 bases agree with TRBD1. The germline V gene encodes CDR1 SGHRS and CDR2 YFSETQ. The CDR3 totals 16 residues. V lost 4 bases to trimming and J lost 5 bases; unmatched junction nucleotides: 10. CDR3 in amino acids: CASSKGDREGDQPQHF. In DNA, the CDR3 is TGCGCCAGCAGCAAAGGGGACAGGGAGGGAGATCAGCCCCAGCATTTT.

The chain has TRBV18 and TRBJ2-7; TRBD1 might be the D (5 bases). Germline CDR1 KGHSH, CDR2 LQKENI. The CDR3 covers 14 residues. V lost 1 base and J lost 1, with 8 bases in between. The CDR3 DNA is TGTGCCAGCTCACCACTTGACAGTTCCTACGAGCAGTACTTC. The encoded protein is CASSPLDSSYEQYF. The full variable domain, in which reference TRBV18 and TRBJ2-7 provide the parts outside the CDR3, is NAGVMQNPRHLVRRRGQEARLRCSPMKGHSHVYWYRQLPEEGLKFMVYLQKENIIDESGMPKERFSAEFPKEGPSILRIQQVVRGDSAAYFCASSPLDSSYEQYFGPGTRLTVT.